The TCR beta chain described here comes from a study of cytomegalovirus exposure and HLA in healthy donors. Study-wide background: From HLA-typed donors, an early data release held approximately 85 million unique TCRs.

With 10 bases clipped from V and 7 bases from J, the junction kept 12 bases outside the gene matches. The CDR3 is 13 amino acids. CDR1 and CDR2 (germline): LNHDA, SQIVND (reference sequence). It was with 60 Vbeta and 13 Jbeta primers that the PCR ran. The protocol was immunoSEQ multiplex PCR, while the TCRdb copy is restricted to in-frame clones and leaves out a portion. The data hold approximately 210,000 clones, with around nine tenths observed a single time. This clonotype originated in a woman aged 18-30 years in good health and CMV-seronegative. V usage is TRBV19 and J usage is TRBJ2-7, with 8 bases aligning to TRBD2. What was sequenced was PBMCs. CDR3 sequence reads: CATTGGAAGEQYF. Here the CDR3 DNA reads TGTGCCACCACGGGAGGGGCCGCAGGAGAGCAGTACTTC.